This T cell receptor beta chain stems from a study of Ad26.COV2.S vaccination and SARS-CoV-2 variants. Noted treatment: roughly 20 received Ad26.COV2.S at low or high dose, single or two shots; 5 received placebo; per-sample allocation not given. Samples analyzed were those drawn on day 63 after the first vaccine or placebo injection. Data came from immunoSEQ multiplex PCR; TCRdb stores just in-frame clones and leaves some out. The profile shows a few hundred thousand clones, almost 90% of them singletons. The V end lost 2 bases, the J end lost 6 bases, and 15 bases lay between the germline ends. The CDR3 contains 14 residues. Germline loops: CDR1 SQVTM, CDR2 ANQGSEA.

This TCR was sampled from a person aged 18 to 59 who received the Ad26.COV2.S COVID-19 vaccine or a placebo. This specimen consisted of peripheral blood, obtained in a trial of Ad26.COV2.S vaccine versus placebo. The rearrangement uses TRBV29-1 and TRBJ2-3, with a possible D match to TRBD1 (5 bases). The CDR3 sequence: CSVEQGRVYDTQYF. The CDR3, as DNA: TGCAGCGTTGAACAGGGCAGAGTGTATGATACGCAGTATTTT.